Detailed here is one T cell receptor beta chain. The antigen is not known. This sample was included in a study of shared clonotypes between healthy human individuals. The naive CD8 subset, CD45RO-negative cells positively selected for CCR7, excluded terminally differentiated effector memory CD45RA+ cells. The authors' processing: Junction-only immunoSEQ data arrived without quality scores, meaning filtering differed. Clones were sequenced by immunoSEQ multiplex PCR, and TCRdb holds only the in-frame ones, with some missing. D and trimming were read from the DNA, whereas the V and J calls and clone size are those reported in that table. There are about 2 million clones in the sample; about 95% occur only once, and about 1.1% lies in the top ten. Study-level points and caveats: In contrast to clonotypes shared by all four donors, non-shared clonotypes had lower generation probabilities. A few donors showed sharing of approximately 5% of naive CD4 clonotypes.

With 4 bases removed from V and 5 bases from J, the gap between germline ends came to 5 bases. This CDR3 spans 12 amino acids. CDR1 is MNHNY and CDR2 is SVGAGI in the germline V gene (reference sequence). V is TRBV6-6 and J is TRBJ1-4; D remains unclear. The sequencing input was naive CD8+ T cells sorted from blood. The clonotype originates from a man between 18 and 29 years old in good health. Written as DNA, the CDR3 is TGTGCCAGCAGTTTCACGAATGAAAAACTGTTTTTT. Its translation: CASSFTNEKLFF.